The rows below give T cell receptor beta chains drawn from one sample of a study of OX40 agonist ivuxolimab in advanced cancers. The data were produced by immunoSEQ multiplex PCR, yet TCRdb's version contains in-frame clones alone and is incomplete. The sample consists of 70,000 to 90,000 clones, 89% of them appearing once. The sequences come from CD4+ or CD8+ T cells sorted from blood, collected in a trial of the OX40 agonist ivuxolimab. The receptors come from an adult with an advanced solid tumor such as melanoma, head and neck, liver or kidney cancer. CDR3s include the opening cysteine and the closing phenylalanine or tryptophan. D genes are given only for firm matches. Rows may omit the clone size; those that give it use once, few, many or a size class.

CDR3aa: CASSRVGGSSYEQYF
CDR3nt: TGTGCCAGCAGCCGAGTAGGGGGGAGCTCCTACGAGCAGTACTTC
v_gene: TRBV7-8
d_gene: NA
j_gene: TRBJ2-7
abundance: NA

CDR3aa: CASSVQGNTEAFF
CDR3nt: TGTGCCAGCAGTGTCCAGGGGAACACTGAAGCTTTCTTT
v_gene: TRBV6-1
d_gene: NA
j_gene: TRBJ1-1
abundance: NA

CDR3aa: CASSPRTVNTEAFF
CDR3nt: TGTGCCAGCAGCCCCAGGACGGTGAACACTGAAGCTTTCTTT
v_gene: TRBV7-9
d_gene: NA
j_gene: TRBJ1-1
abundance: NA

CDR3aa: CASSSPGAGEQFF
CDR3nt: TGTGCCAGCAGCTCCCCTGGAGCGGGAGAGCAGTTCTTC
v_gene: TRBV11-3
d_gene: TRBD2
j_gene: TRBJ2-1
abundance: NA

CDR3aa: CASSKGPNTEAFF
CDR3nt: TGTGCCAGCTCAAAAGGCCCGAACACTGAAGCTTTCTTT
v_gene: TRBV18
d_gene: NA
j_gene: TRBJ1-1
abundance: NA

CDR3aa: CASSLAGTGSSYNEQFF
CDR3nt: TGTGCCAGCAGTTTAGCGGGGACGGGGAGCTCCTACAATGAGCAGTTCTTC
v_gene: TRBV28
d_gene: NA
j_gene: TRBJ2-1
abundance: NA

CDR3aa: CASRRGQQETQYF
CDR3nt: TGTGCCAGTCGCAGGGGGCAGCAAGAGACCCAGTACTTC
v_gene: TRBV19
d_gene: TRBD1
j_gene: TRBJ2-5
abundance: NA

CDR3aa: CASSPGWGVREQFF
CDR3nt: TGTGCCAGCAGTCCCGGTTGGGGGGTAAGGGAGCAGTTCTTC
v_gene: TRBV6-5
d_gene: NA
j_gene: TRBJ2-1
abundance: NA

CDR3aa: CATSRVRLIGDETQYF
CDR3nt: TGTGCCACCAGCAGAGTCCGCCTGATAGGGGATGAGACCCAGTACTTC
v_gene: TRBV15
d_gene: NA
j_gene: TRBJ2-5
abundance: few

CDR3aa: CASSLDTPPDTQYF
CDR3nt: TGTGCCAGCAGCTTAGATACCCCCCCAGATACGCAGTATTTT
v_gene: TRBV7-6
d_gene: NA
j_gene: TRBJ2-3
abundance: NA

CDR3aa: CASSSMVGNTEAFF
CDR3nt: TGCGCCAGCAGCTCAATGGTAGGGAACACTGAAGCTTTCTTT
v_gene: TRBV4-1
d_gene: NA
j_gene: TRBJ1-1
abundance: NA

CDR3aa: CASSVGAVITDTQYF
CDR3nt: TGTGCCAGCAGCGTAGGGGCGGTTATCACAGATACGCAGTATTTT
v_gene: TRBV9
d_gene: NA
j_gene: TRBJ2-3
abundance: once

CDR3aa: CASSVPPHGATLYNEQFF
CDR3nt: TGTGCCAGCAGCGTACCCCCCCATGGGGCGACCTTATACAATGAGCAGTTCTTC
v_gene: TRBV9
d_gene: NA
j_gene: TRBJ2-1
abundance: NA

CDR3aa: CASSPQGETQYF
CDR3nt: TGTGCCAGCTCACCCCAGGGGGAGACCCAGTACTTC
v_gene: TRBV18
d_gene: NA
j_gene: TRBJ2-5
abundance: NA

CDR3aa: CASFRDRGDTEAFF
CDR3nt: TGTGCCAGTTTCCGGGACAGGGGAGACACTGAAGCTTTCTTT
v_gene: TRBV19
d_gene: TRBD1
j_gene: TRBJ1-1
abundance: NA

CDR3aa: CASSLGKSTEAFF
CDR3nt: TGCGCCAGCAGCTTGGGGAAATCGACTGAAGCTTTCTTT
v_gene: TRBV5-1
d_gene: NA
j_gene: TRBJ1-1
abundance: once

CDR3aa: CASSLDTGGETQYF
CDR3nt: TGTGCCAGCAGCTTGGATACAGGGGGAGAGACCCAGTACTTC
v_gene: TRBV5-4
d_gene: TRBD1
j_gene: TRBJ2-5
abundance: NA

CDR3aa: CASKVALSYNEQFF
CDR3nt: TGCGCCAGCAAAGTGGCCCTCTCCTACAATGAGCAGTTCTTC
v_gene: TRBV10-2
d_gene: NA
j_gene: TRBJ2-1
abundance: once

CDR3aa: CASSPPLGRPANQPQHF
CDR3nt: TGTGCCAGCAGTCCTCCCCTGGGGAGACCCGCCAATCAGCCCCAGCATTTT
v_gene: TRBV28
d_gene: NA
j_gene: TRBJ1-5
abundance: NA

CDR3aa: CASREGSYNEQFF
CDR3nt: TGTGCCAGTCGGGAGGGATCCTACAATGAGCAGTTCTTC
v_gene: TRBV19
d_gene: TRBD2
j_gene: TRBJ2-1
abundance: NA

CDR3aa: CASSRWGGRGNEQFF
CDR3nt: TGCGCCAGCAGTAGGTGGGGGGGCCGGGGTAATGAGCAGTTCTTC
v_gene: TRBV4-1
d_gene: NA
j_gene: TRBJ2-1
abundance: NA

CDR3aa: CASSPTDRAYQPQHF
CDR3nt: TGCGCCAGCAGCCCAACGGACAGGGCTTATCAGCCCCAGCATTTT
v_gene: TRBV5-1
d_gene: TRBD1
j_gene: TRBJ1-5
abundance: NA

CDR3aa: CASSLEGISGANVLTF
CDR3nt: TGCGCCAGCAGCTTAGAGGGGATCTCTGGGGCCAACGTCCTGACTTTC
v_gene: TRBV5-1
d_gene: NA
j_gene: TRBJ2-6
abundance: NA

CDR3aa: CASSKGSNQPQHF
CDR3nt: TGTGCCAGCTCAAAGGGTAGCAATCAGCCCCAGCATTTT
v_gene: TRBV18
d_gene: NA
j_gene: TRBJ1-5
abundance: NA

CDR3aa: CASSGDHPQQYF
CDR3nt: TGTGCCAGCAGCGGGGACCATCCTCAGCAGTACTTC
v_gene: TRBV7-9
d_gene: NA
j_gene: TRBJ2-7
abundance: NA

CDR3aa: CASSLYRMASTEAFF
CDR3nt: TGTGCCAGCAGCTTGTACAGGATGGCTAGCACTGAAGCTTTCTTT
v_gene: TRBV5-4
d_gene: NA
j_gene: TRBJ1-1
abundance: NA

CDR3aa: CASGTWGGYEQYF
CDR3nt: TGTGCCAGCGGCACTTGGGGGGGCTACGAGCAGTACTTC
v_gene: TRBV27
d_gene: TRBD2
j_gene: TRBJ2-7
abundance: NA

CDR3aa: CASSLVGQTYEQYF
CDR3nt: TGTGCCAGCAGCCTCGTAGGGCAAACCTACGAGCAGTACTTC
v_gene: TRBV5-4
d_gene: NA
j_gene: TRBJ2-7
abundance: NA

CDR3aa: CASSPQGMGYEQYF
CDR3nt: TGTGCCAGCTCACCCCAGGGGATGGGCTACGAGCAGTACTTC
v_gene: TRBV18
d_gene: NA
j_gene: TRBJ2-7
abundance: NA

CDR3aa: CASSLGGQGETQYF
CDR3nt: TGTGCCAGCAGTCTCGGGGGGCAGGGGGAGACCCAGTACTTC
v_gene: TRBV27
d_gene: NA
j_gene: TRBJ2-5
abundance: NA

CDR3aa: CASAGLYEQYF
CDR3nt: TGCGCCAGTGCAGGTCTCTACGAGCAGTACTTC
v_gene: TRBV5-1
d_gene: NA
j_gene: TRBJ2-7
abundance: NA

CDR3aa: CASSSAADFRNTGELFF
CDR3nt: TGTGCCAGCAGCTCCGCGGCAGATTTTCGGAACACCGGGGAGCTGTTTTTT
v_gene: TRBV11-2
d_gene: NA
j_gene: TRBJ2-2
abundance: NA

CDR3aa: CASSRLAGGVNEQFF
CDR3nt: TGTGCCAGCAGTCGACTAGCGGGAGGGGTCAATGAGCAGTTCTTC
v_gene: TRBV6-4
d_gene: TRBD2
j_gene: TRBJ2-1
abundance: NA

CDR3aa: CASSLALSGGYYNEQFF
CDR3nt: TGTGCCAGCAGCTTAGCCCTTAGCGGGGGCTACTACAATGAGCAGTTCTTC
v_gene: TRBV7-9
d_gene: TRBD2
j_gene: TRBJ2-1
abundance: NA

CDR3aa: CASRSGLPTDTQYF
CDR3nt: TGCGCCAGCAGGTCCGGGCTCCCCACAGATACGCAGTATTTT
v_gene: TRBV5-1
d_gene: NA
j_gene: TRBJ2-3
abundance: NA

CDR3aa: CASSWDWDSLYGYTF
CDR3nt: TGTGCCAGCAGCTGGGACTGGGACAGCCTCTATGGCTACACCTTC
v_gene: TRBV5-4
d_gene: TRBD1
j_gene: TRBJ1-2
abundance: NA

CDR3aa: CASSADRNTEAFF
CDR3nt: TGTGCCAGCAGCGCGGACAGGAACACTGAAGCTTTCTTT
v_gene: TRBV11-2
d_gene: NA
j_gene: TRBJ1-1
abundance: NA

CDR3aa: CASSKLDSESYGYTF
CDR3nt: TGTGCCAGCAGCAAATTGGACAGCGAGAGCTATGGCTACACCTTC
v_gene: TRBV21-1
d_gene: NA
j_gene: TRBJ1-2
abundance: NA

CDR3aa: CASDRGGLSTGELFF
CDR3nt: TGTGCCAGCGACAGGGGGGGTTTGAGCACCGGGGAGCTGTTTTTT
v_gene: TRBV6-1
d_gene: TRBD1
j_gene: TRBJ2-2
abundance: NA

CDR3aa: CASAHSLMNTEAFF
CDR3nt: TGTGCCAGCGCCCACAGTCTTATGAACACTGAAGCTTTCTTT
v_gene: TRBV6-5
d_gene: NA
j_gene: TRBJ1-1
abundance: NA

CDR3aa: CASSLAPLLNGQGRGEQYF
CDR3nt: TGTGCCAGCAGCTTAGCGCCCCTCCTCAATGGACAGGGGAGGGGAGAGCAGTACTTC
v_gene: TRBV7-6
d_gene: TRBD1
j_gene: TRBJ2-7
abundance: NA

CDR3aa: CASSQNRVFYEQYF
CDR3nt: TGCGCCAGCAGCCAGAACAGGGTTTTCTACGAGCAGTACTTC
v_gene: TRBV5-1
d_gene: NA
j_gene: TRBJ2-7
abundance: NA

CDR3aa: CASSLDWSSPLHF
CDR3nt: TGTGCCAGCAGCTTAGACTGGAGTTCACCCCTCCACTTT
v_gene: TRBV7-2
d_gene: NA
j_gene: TRBJ1-6
abundance: NA

CDR3aa: CASITMWGSNQPQHF
CDR3nt: TGTGCCAGCATCACCATGTGGGGTAGCAATCAGCCCCAGCATTTT
v_gene: TRBV6-1
d_gene: NA
j_gene: TRBJ1-5
abundance: few

CDR3aa: CASSQVGGVGETQYF
CDR3nt: TGCGCCAGCAGCCAAGTAGGGGGGGTGGGTGAGACCCAGTACTTC
v_gene: TRBV4-1
d_gene: NA
j_gene: TRBJ2-5
abundance: NA

CDR3aa: CASSSFPVPEGGYTF
CDR3nt: TGTGCCAGCAGTTCCTTCCCCGTCCCAGAGGGCGGCTACACCTTC
v_gene: TRBV28
d_gene: NA
j_gene: TRBJ1-2
abundance: NA

CDR3aa: CASSLNIYQPQHF
CDR3nt: TGTGCCAGCAGCTTAAACATATATCAGCCCCAGCATTTT
v_gene: TRBV11-2
d_gene: NA
j_gene: TRBJ1-5
abundance: NA

CDR3aa: CASSLLRGRSGNTIYF
CDR3nt: TGTGCCAGCAGCTTATTGAGGGGGCGATCTGGAAACACCATATATTTT
v_gene: TRBV11-2
d_gene: TRBD1
j_gene: TRBJ1-3
abundance: few

CDR3aa: CASRQGTGFDEQYF
CDR3nt: TGTGCCAGCAGGCAGGGGACAGGGTTTGACGAGCAGTACTTC
v_gene: TRBV7-2
d_gene: TRBD1
j_gene: TRBJ2-7
abundance: NA

CDR3aa: CASSLGVANTGELFF
CDR3nt: TGTGCCAGCAGTTTAGGGGTCGCTAACACCGGGGAGCTGTTTTTT
v_gene: TRBV28
d_gene: NA
j_gene: TRBJ2-2
abundance: few

CDR3aa: CASSLGGSGNTIYF
CDR3nt: TGCGCCAGCAGCTTGGGCGGTTCTGGAAACACCATATATTTT
v_gene: TRBV5-1
d_gene: NA
j_gene: TRBJ1-3
abundance: NA